These 21 T cell receptor beta chains originate from one sample sequenced in a study of early T cells in non-severe SARS-CoV-2 infection. Via MiXCR, TCRdb re-called the 5' RACE reads, giving one row per CDR3 protein. The table lists about 100,000 distinct CDR3 sequences, approximately 12% of them singletons. The sequencing sample was made of whole blood. The source of these receptors is an adult who was a healthcare worker with PCR-confirmed SARS-CoV-2 infection or an uninfected control (not recorded which).

In its sample, this clonotype was seen many times. The chain carries TRBV29-1 and TRBJ2-3; D is undetermined. This CDR3 has 12 amino acids. The germline V gene encodes CDR1 SQVTM and CDR2 ANQGSEA. The CDR3 DNA reads as TGCGGGCTGGGCTTCGCCACAGATACGCAGTATTTT. Residues: CGLGFATDTQYF.

A few counts support this clonotype. The chain uses TRBV28 and TRBJ1-3; D ambiguous. The CDR3 spans 11 residues. V was pared by 3 bases and J by 12 bases, with 9 bases between. Germline V gene data show CDR1 as MDHEN and CDR2 as SYDVKM. CDR3 sequence: CASSLKTNIYF. The CDR3 nucleotides read TGTGCCAGCAGTTTGAAGACCAACATATATTTT.

This clonotype was observed a few times. This sequence joins TRBV20-1 and TRBJ2-1; TRBD2 is a possible D gene (5 bases). CDR3 size: 15 residues. V lost 0 bases and J 4 bases, leaving 13 bases between the germline ends. Germline V lookup: CDR1 DFQATT, CDR2 SNEGSKA (reference sequence). The CDR3 DNA follows: TGCAGTGCTAGAGATCGTCCTAGCAAGTACAATGAGCAGTTCTTC. Residues: CSARDRPSKYNEQFF.

This clonotype turned up a few times. The V and J genes are TRBV30 and TRBJ1-3, with D possibly matching TRBD1 (5 bases). CDR1 GTSNPN and CDR2 SVGIG come from the germline V gene (reference sequence). The CDR3 runs 15 residues. V was clipped by 5 bases and J by 5 bases, with 19 bases between them. CDR3 DNA sequence: TGTGCCTGGGTAAGGCCAGACAGCGTTAGAAACACCATATATTTT. It yields the protein CAWVRPDSVRNTIYF.

The genes are TRBV19 and TRBJ2-6, with TRBD1 as a possible D gene (5 bases). Germline CDR1 and CDR2: LNHDA and SQIVND (reference sequence). The CDR3 is 14 residues long. V lost 4 bases to trimming and J lost 4 bases, with 8 bases between them. The CDR3 here is CASSKGAGANVLTF. CDR3 bases: TGTGCCAGTAGTAAAGGGGCCGGGGCCAACGTCCTGACTTTC.

This clonotype was observed many times. This chain joins TRBV25-1 and TRBJ2-5; the D is unclear. The V gene's germline CDR1 is MGHDK and CDR2 SYGVNS. The CDR3 extends over 11 amino acids. V was trimmed by 6 bases and J by 9 bases, leaving 11 bases between them. The chain's CDR3 is CASSAIGPQYF. The DNA of the CDR3 is TGTGCCAGCAGCGCCATTGGTCCCCAGTACTTC.

This clonotype was detected many times. The V call is TRBV7-6, the J call TRBJ2-1, with 8 bases lining up with TRBD2. The CDR3 totals 16 residues. V shed 2 bases, J shed 4 bases, and the junction held 7 bases outside the gene matches. The germline gives CDR1 SGHVS, CDR2 FNYEAQ. The CDR3: CASSLSSGLAYNEQFF. The DNA for the CDR3 is TGTGCCAGCAGCTTAAGTAGTGGACTAGCTTACAATGAGCAGTTCTTC.

This clonotype was picked up many times. The chain couples TRBV20-1 to TRBJ1-1; no clear D. CDR1 is DFQATT, CDR2 SNEGSKA, per germline (reference sequence). The V end was cut by 5 bases, the J end by 1 base, with 11 bases between. The CDR3 length is 13 residues. The CDR3 DNA reads TGCAGTGCTTTTTGGACGGGGAACACTGAAGCTTTCTTT. Protein sequence: CSAFWTGNTEAFF.

This clonotype has a count of ten or more. The chain employs TRBV28 and TRBJ2-7, with 7 bases identical to TRBD1. V lost 5 bases to trimming and J lost 3 bases; unmatched junction nucleotides: 7. This CDR3 comprises 14 residues. Germline values: CDR1 MDHEN, CDR2 SYDVKM. The chain's CDR3 is CASSRTGDIYEQYF. DNA for the CDR3: TGTGCCAGCAGTCGAACAGGGGACATCTACGAGCAGTACTTC.

The chain carries TRBV7-9 and TRBJ2-1, with D unresolved. The CDR3 has 14 amino acids. Germline V gene sequence: CDR1 SEHNR, CDR2 FQNEAQ (reference sequence). Trimming took off 3 bases at V and 9 bases at J, with 15 bases between the two ends. CDR3 bases: TGTGCCAGCAGCTTCCGGGCCGATGGCGGTGAGCAGTTCTTC. Amino acids: CASSFRADGGEQFF.

Notes on this clonotype: Just one base apart from a much larger clone, this may be a read error. The genes are TRBV19 and TRBJ2-2; a possible D gene is TRBD2 (5 bases). CDR3 length equals 11 residues. The germline CDR1 and CDR2 sequences are LNHDA and SQIVND (reference sequence). The CDR3 loop is CASSGFGVLFF. The CDR3 DNA reads as TGTGCCAGTAGTGGTTTCGGGGTGCTGTTTTTT.

This clonotype came up many times. The chain links TRBV28 to TRBJ2-5; 7 positions match TRBD1. Germline V gives CDR1 MDHEN, CDR2 SYDVKM. The length of the CDR3 is 15 residues. V shed 4 bases, J shed 5 bases, and the junction held 10 bases outside the gene matches. The CDR3 here is CASSSNRDRRETQYF. CDR3 in DNA: TGTGCCAGCAGTTCCAATAGGGACAGAAGGGAGACCCAGTACTTC.

There are a few counts of this clonotype. This chain joins TRBV29-1 and TRBJ2-7, with 8 bases lining up with TRBD2. Trimming cost V 2 bases and J 3 bases; bases outside gene matches: 3. The CDR3 consists of 13 residues. CDR1 and CDR2 (germline): SQVTM, ANQGSEA. The CDR3 loop is CSVESSGDYEQYF. The CDR3 DNA reads TGCAGCGTTGAAAGTAGCGGGGACTACGAGCAGTACTTC.

This clonotype was recorded at least ten times. The rearrangement uses TRBV15 and TRBJ1-5; possible D gene TRBD1, 6 bases. Trimming left V 0 bases short and J 5 bases short, with 11 bases between. This CDR3 is 15 amino acids long. The germline V gene has CDR1 LNHNV and CDR2 YYDKDF (reference sequence). The CDR3 bases are TGTGCCACCAGCAGAGATACAGGGTACTATCAGCCCCAGCATTTT. This translates into CATSRDTGYYQPQHF.

This clonotype occurred many times. The chain employs TRBV6-1 and TRBJ2-7; possible D gene TRBD2, 6 bases. CDR1 is MNHNS, CDR2 SASEGT, per germline. The CDR3 is 18 residues long. Trimming pared 2 bases from V and 0 bases from J, leaving 20 bases between. This CDR3 reads CASSERVVGGGSSYEQYF. CDR3 nucleotides: TGTGCCAGCAGTGAAAGGGTGGTGGGAGGAGGATCCTCCTACGAGCAGTACTTC.

There are many counts of this clonotype. This sequence joins TRBV6-5 and TRBJ2-7; D may be TRBD1 (6 bases). The CDR3 is made up of 15 amino acids. Looked up from germline, CDR1 is MNHEY and CDR2 is SVGAGI. V was shortened by 5 bases and J by 4 bases, with 18 bases between the two germline ends. The CDR3 loop reads CASSPLQGTYYEQYF. The CDR3 nucleotides read TGTGCCAGCAGTCCCTTACAGGGAACATATTACGAGCAGTACTTC.

The chain joins TRBV5-1 to TRBJ2-1; D remains unclear. Per the germline V gene, CDR1 is SGHRS and CDR2 is YFSETQ. This CDR3 is 14 amino acids long. The V end lost 0 bases, the J end lost 5 bases, and 9 bases lay between the germline ends. CDR3 residues: CASSLDSRHNEQFF. In DNA, the CDR3 is TGCGCCAGCAGCTTGGATAGCAGACACAATGAGCAGTTCTTC.

This clonotype was seen at least ten times. The chain uses TRBV12-3 or TRBV12-4 and TRBJ2-5; 11 positions agree with TRBD2. The CDR3 is made up of 15 amino acids. The trim removed 5 bases at V and 2 bases at J, leaving 4 bases unmatched. The CDR3 loop is CASSGTSGRQETQYF. In DNA form, the CDR3 reads TGTGCCAGCAGTGGGACTAGCGGACGACAAGAGACCCAGTACTTC.

This clonotype was detected only once. This may be a read error, as it is one base from a much larger clone. CDR3 sequence: CAGSFSPGELFF. In DNA, the CDR3 is TGTGCCGGCAGTTTTAGCCCCGGGGAGCTGTTTTTT. The V call is TRBV12-3 or TRBV12-4, the J call TRBJ2-2; D unresolved. This CDR3 has 12 residues.

The chain joins TRBV7-2 to TRBJ2-7; TRBD1 agrees at 12 bases. The CDR3 sequence is 14 residues long. Germline V gives CDR1 SGHTA, CDR2 FQGNSA. The ends lost 4 bases at V and 4 bases at J; junction bases unmatched: 2. In DNA, the CDR3 is TGTGCCAGCAGCTGGGGACAGGGGGCGTACGAGCAGTACTTC. This translates into CASSWGQGAYEQYF.

The chain carries TRBV10-3 and TRBJ2-1; weak D call: TRBD1 (5 bases). This CDR3 has 14 amino acids. V was cut by 7 bases and J by 3 bases, with 13 bases left in between. From germline, CDR1 is ENHRY and CDR2 SYGVKD. CDR3 loop: CAIKQGPIYNEQFF. The CDR3 nucleotides read TGTGCCATCAAGCAGGGCCCCATCTACAATGAGCAGTTCTTC.